The 23 T cell receptor beta chains below all came from one sample that was sequenced in a study of CD8+ T cells in alopecia areata. Extraction and reverse transcription of RNA yielded cDNA as the sequencing template. Profiled with immunoSEQ multiplex PCR; TCRdb holds only in-frame clones, not every one. Among around 130,000 clones, roughly 61% were seen once, and the ten largest hold 4.5%. The sequences come from CD4+ T cells sorted from blood, collected at week 0. The receptors here all came from a human donor with alopecia areata.

This clone appeared a single time. This rearrangement joins TRBV5-4 to TRBJ2-5; TRBD2 matches 8 bases. Germline values: CDR1 SGHNT, CDR2 YYREEE (reference sequence). V shed 0 bases, J shed 4 bases, and the junction held 5 bases outside the gene matches. The CDR3 is made up of 15 amino acids. CDR3 loop: CASSLGTSRRETQYF. CDR3 nucleotides: TGTGCCAGCAGCTTGGGGACTAGCAGGCGAGAGACCCAGTACTTC.

This chain joins TRBV10-3 and TRBJ1-1; 8 bases are a match to TRBD1. The CDR3 sequence is 15 residues long. Unmatched junction bases numbered 7, after V lost 3 bases and J lost 4 bases. The germline CDR1 and CDR2 sequences are ENHRY and SYGVKD. The CDR3 is CAISDPDRVSTEAFF. The DNA of the CDR3 is TGTGCCATCAGTGACCCGGACAGGGTTTCCACTGAAGCTTTCTTT.

The chain employs TRBV5-1 and TRBJ2-1, with D perhaps TRBD1 (6 bases). V lost 4 bases and J lost 3, with 14 bases in between. Germline CDR1 SGHRS, CDR2 YFSETQ. The CDR3 sequence is 15 residues long. The CDR3 sequence: CASSPTTGNYNEQFF. CDR3 coding DNA: TGCGCCAGCAGCCCCACCACAGGGAACTACAATGAGCAGTTCTTC.

There are a few counts of this clone. The chain joins TRBV7-9 to TRBJ2-2, with TRBD1 identical over 7 bases. After removal of 6 bases from V and 1 base from J, the junction contained 5 bases not matched to a gene. The CDR3 is 15 residues long. Germline CDR1 and CDR2: SEHNR and FQNEAQ (reference sequence). CDR3 DNA: TGTGCCAGCAGGGCCGGGACAGAGAACACCGGGGAGCTGTTTTTT. Residues: CASRAGTENTGELFF.

V usage is TRBV5-4 and J usage is TRBJ2-7; 8 bases agree with TRBD1. Germline CDR1 and CDR2: SGHNT and YYREEE (reference sequence). Trimming at V came to 0 bases and at J to 0 bases, leaving 5 bases not matched to a gene. This CDR3 has 16 residues. The CDR3 DNA sequence: TGTGCCAGCAGCTTGGAGCCGGGACAGGCCTCCTACGAGCAGTACTTC. Its translation is CASSLEPGQASYEQYF.

The chain has TRBV7-8 and TRBJ1-4; TRBD1 matches 9 bases. Germline CDR1 is SGHVS and CDR2 is FQNEAQ. The CDR3 has 15 amino acids. V lost 5 bases to trimming and J lost 8 bases; unmatched junction nucleotides: 9. In DNA form, the CDR3 reads TGTGCCAGCAGCGGACGGACAGGGGTTTACGAAAAACTGTTTTTT. Translation gives CASSGRTGVYEKLFF.

In its sample, this clone was seen a few times. J is TRBJ2-5 and V is TRBV5-1; D is undetermined. This CDR3 has 14 amino acids. Per germline, CDR1 SGHRS and CDR2 YFSETQ. V was clipped by 1 base and J by 2 bases, with 9 bases between them. The CDR3 here is CASSLRDTQETQYF. The CDR3 coding sequence is TGCGCCAGCAGCTTGAGGGATACGCAAGAGACCCAGTACTTC. The variable domain in full, completed from reference TRBV5-1 and TRBJ2-5, reads KAGVTQTPRYLIKTRGQQVTLSCSPISGHRSVSWYQQTPGQGLQFLFEYFSETQRNKGNFPGRFSGRQFSNSRSEMNVSTLELGDSALYLCASSLRDTQETQYFGPGTRLLVL.

The chain employs TRBV5-1 and TRBJ2-1, with TRBD2 matching over 9 bases. Germline values: CDR1 SGHRS, CDR2 YFSETQ. V trimming: 0 bases; J trimming: 7 bases; junction bases outside the gene matches: 5. The CDR3 totals 15 residues. The CDR3 spells CASSLAAGGENEQFF. CDR3 nucleotides: TGCGCCAGCAGCTTGGCGGCGGGAGGGGAGAATGAGCAGTTCTTC.

The chain joins TRBV2 to TRBJ1-1, with a possible D match to TRBD1 (5 bases). The length of the CDR3 is 14 residues. In germline, CDR1 is SNHLY, CDR2 FYNNEI. The germline V and J ends were trimmed by 8 bases and 2 bases, with 15 bases remaining between them. CDR3 residues: CASLGGEINTEAFF. The DNA for the CDR3 is TGTGCCAGCCTCGGGGGGGAAATAAACACTGAAGCTTTCTTT. Supplemented by reference TRBV2 and TRBJ1-1, the full variable domain reads EPEVTQTPSHQVTQMGQEVILRCVPISNHLYFYWYRQILGQKVEFLVSFYNNEISEKSEIFDDQFSVERPDGSNFTLKIRSTKLEDSAMYFCASLGGEINTEAFFGQGTRLTVV.

CDR3 protein: CASSGRTGGVTGRQPQHF. The CDR3 coding sequence is TGTGCCAGCAGTGGAAGGACAGGGGGTGTTACGGGGCGGCAGCCCCAGCATTTT. The rearrangement joins TRBV2 to TRBJ1-5; 10 positions agree with TRBD1. The CDR3 sequence is 18 residues long. Losses at the gene ends were 4 bases for V and 7 bases for J; bases not matched to a gene: 16. Germline V gene lookup returns CDR1 SNHLY and CDR2 FYNNEI.

The V and J genes are TRBV7-2 and TRBJ1-2; D is perhaps TRBD1 (5 bases). V dropped 0 bases and J dropped 3 bases, with 14 bases sitting between them. The CDR3 covers 16 residues. Germline lookup yields CDR1 SGHTA and CDR2 FQGNSA. CDR3 region: CASSLALRGRDYGYTF. The CDR3 DNA follows: TGTGCCAGCAGCTTAGCGCTAAGGGGACGGGACTATGGCTACACCTTC. The full variable domain, its missing parts supplied by reference TRBV7-2 and TRBJ1-2, is GAGVSQSPSNKVTEKGKDVELRCDPISGHTALYWYRQSLGQGLEFLIYFQGNSAPDKSGLPSDRFSAERTGGSVSTLTIQRTQQEDSAVYLCASSLALRGRDYGYTFGSGTRLTVV.

The CDR3 DNA is TGTGCCAGCAACAGGGAAAGCAATCAGCCCCAGCATTTT. Protein product: CASNRESNQPQHF. The rearrangement joins TRBV2 to TRBJ1-5; D perhaps matches TRBD1 (6 bases). Germline values: CDR1 SNHLY, CDR2 FYNNEI. Trimming left V 7 bases short and J 1 base short, with 8 bases between. The CDR3 sequence is 13 residues long.

This clone was detected a few times. The gene calls are TRBV5-1 and TRBJ2-2; possible D gene TRBD2, 6 bases. The CDR3 has 16 residues. Trimming removed 0 bases at V and 5 bases at J, with 14 bases between. CDR1 SGHRS and CDR2 YFSETQ come from the germline V gene. CDR3 DNA: TGCGCCAGCAGCTTGGAACCCGGGAGCAGGACCGGGGAGCTGTTTTTT. This codes for CASSLEPGSRTGELFF.

A remark on this clone: The same CDR3 also results from other DNA sequences found in this sample. The V call is TRBV5-1, the J call TRBJ1-1; D is undetermined. Germline V gene sequence: CDR1 SGHRS, CDR2 YFSETQ. Trimming pared 0 bases from V and 0 bases from J, leaving 6 bases between. The CDR3 is 14 residues long. CDR3 in amino acids: CASSLDGMNTEAFF. The CDR3 DNA reads as TGCGCCAGCAGCTTGGACGGAATGAACACTGAAGCTTTCTTT. Drawing the rest from reference TRBV5-1 and TRBJ1-1, the complete variable domain is KAGVTQTPRYLIKTRGQQVTLSCSPISGHRSVSWYQQTPGQGLQFLFEYFSETQRNKGNFPGRFSGRQFSNSRSEMNVSTLELGDSALYLCASSLDGMNTEAFFGQGTRLTVV.

The chain has TRBV5-1 and TRBJ2-1; TRBD2 is a possible D gene (6 bases). V lost 4 bases, J lost 3 bases, and 11 bases lay in between. Germline CDR1 reads SGHRS; CDR2 reads YFSETQ. The CDR3 runs to 14 residues. CDR3 DNA: TGCGCCAGCAGCCCGGCGGGGTTCTACAATGAGCAGTTCTTC. Protein sequence: CASSPAGFYNEQFF. Variable domain in full (rest from reference TRBV5-1 and TRBJ2-1): KAGVTQTPRYLIKTRGQQVTLSCSPISGHRSVSWYQQTPGQGLQFLFEYFSETQRNKGNFPGRFSGRQFSNSRSEMNVSTLELGDSALYLCASSPAGFYNEQFFGPGTRLTVL.

The chain recombines TRBV7-2 with TRBJ2-7; 9 bases map to TRBD2. The CDR3 is made up of 14 amino acids. In germline, CDR1 is SGHTA, CDR2 FQGNSA. V shed 6 bases and J 4 bases; nucleotides not matched to a gene: 7. CDR3 residues: CASRLAGSMYEQYF. The CDR3 DNA sequence: TGTGCCAGCAGGCTAGCGGGAAGTATGTACGAGCAGTACTTC.

The chain carries TRBV9 and TRBJ2-7, with 7 positions matching TRBD1. CDR3 length: 12 residues. Looked up from germline, CDR1 is SGDLS and CDR2 is YYNGEE. V lost 4 bases to trimming and J lost 9 bases; unmatched junction nucleotides: 7. As DNA, the CDR3 is TGTGCCAGCAGCAACTTCAGGGGGTCGCAGTACTTC. Translated: CASSNFRGSQYF.

This clone was seen only once. This chain uses TRBV9 with TRBJ1-6, with D possibly matching TRBD1 (5 bases). The germline gives CDR1 SGDLS, CDR2 YYNGEE. V was shortened by 0 bases and J by 5 bases, with 9 bases between the two germline ends. This CDR3 contains 15 residues. In nucleotides, the CDR3 is TGTGCCAGCAGCGTAGAGGGCAGGGATAATTCACCCCTCCACTTT. This codes for CASSVEGRDNSPLHF.

The chain carries TRBV19 and TRBJ2-1; 7 positions agree with TRBD1. The germline CDR1 and CDR2 sequences are LNHDA and SQIVND (reference sequence). Trimming removed 6 bases from V and 6 bases from J; junction bases left unmatched: 11. This CDR3 has 15 amino acids. This CDR3 is CASSLNRGLANEQFF. The CDR3 DNA follows: TGTGCCAGTAGCTTAAACAGGGGTCTCGCCAATGAGCAGTTCTTC.

This clone was counted only a few times. This chain uses TRBV5-1 with TRBJ1-1; 8 positions match TRBD1. V lost 0 bases to trimming and J lost 6 bases; unmatched junction nucleotides: 4. Germline V gene data show CDR1 as SGHRS and CDR2 as YFSETQ. The CDR3 is made up of 14 amino acids. This CDR3 is CASSLDVGQAEAFF. The CDR3 region has the DNA TGCGCCAGCAGCTTGGACGTGGGACAGGCTGAAGCTTTCTTT.

The rearrangement uses TRBV14 and TRBJ2-7, with 10 nucleotides matching TRBD1. The CDR3 consists of 15 residues. V shed 1 base and J 3 bases; nucleotides not matched to a gene: 3. Germline V lookup: CDR1 SGHDN, CDR2 FVKESK. The CDR3 spells CASSQVGQGDYEQYF. The CDR3 coding sequence is TGTGCCAGCAGCCAAGTCGGACAGGGGGACTACGAGCAGTACTTC.

The V gene is TRBV4-1, the J gene TRBJ2-2, with no clear D. Per germline, CDR1 MGHRA and CDR2 YSYEKL. This CDR3 is built from 14 residues. V shed 0 bases and J shed 4 bases, with 6 bases lying between them. CDR3 bases: TGCGCCAGCAGCCAAGATTCGCGCACCGGGGAGCTGTTTTTT. It specifies CASSQDSRTGELFF.

The chain links TRBV4-3 to TRBJ2-6, with D unclear. V gave up 0 bases and J gave up 0 bases, with 21 bases separating them. Per germline, CDR1 LGHNA and CDR2 YSLEER. The CDR3 spans 21 residues. The CDR3 DNA reads TGCGCCAGCAGCCAAGATGCGTTCCGGCCAATAGACCTCTCTGGGGCCAACGTCCTGACTTTC. This sequence encodes CASSQDAFRPIDLSGANVLTF.